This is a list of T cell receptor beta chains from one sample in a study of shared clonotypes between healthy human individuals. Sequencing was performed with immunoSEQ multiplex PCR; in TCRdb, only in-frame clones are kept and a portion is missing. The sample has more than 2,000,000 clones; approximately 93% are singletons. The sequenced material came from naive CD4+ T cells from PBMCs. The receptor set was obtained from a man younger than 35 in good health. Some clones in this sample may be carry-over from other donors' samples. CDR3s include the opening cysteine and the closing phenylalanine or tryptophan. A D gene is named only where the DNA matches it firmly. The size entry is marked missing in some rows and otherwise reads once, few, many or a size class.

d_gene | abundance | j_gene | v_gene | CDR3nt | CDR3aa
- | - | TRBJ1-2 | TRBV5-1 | TGCGCCAGCAGCTTGCTCCCGGGAAGGAACTATGGCTACACCTTC | CASSLLPGRNYGYTF
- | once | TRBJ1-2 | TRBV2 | TGTGCCAGCAGAAGAGTAAACTATGGCTACACCTTC | CASRRVNYGYTF
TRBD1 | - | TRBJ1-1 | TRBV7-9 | TGTGCCAGCAGCTCTAACAGGGGGAACACTGAAGCTTTCTTT | CASSSNRGNTEAFF
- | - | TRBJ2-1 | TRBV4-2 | TGTGCCAGCAGCCAAGAACCCTCCCCAGCCGCAATCTATGAGCAGTTCTTC | CASSQEPSPAAIYEQFF
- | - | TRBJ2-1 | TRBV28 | TGTGCCAGCAGTCCGAGCCGACTAATGTACAATGAGCAGTTCTTC | CASSPSRLMYNEQFF
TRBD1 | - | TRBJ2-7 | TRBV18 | TGTGCCAGCTCACGGGACAGGGACTCCTACGAGCAGTACTTC | CASSRDRDSYEQYF
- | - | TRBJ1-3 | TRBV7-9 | TGTGCCAGCGAATTACCTAGTGGCAGGATCGGTGGAAACACCATATATTTT | CASELPSGRIGGNTIYF
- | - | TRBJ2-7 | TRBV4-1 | TGCGCCAGCAGCCAGGCGTCCTTGGACCTCTACGAGCAGTACTTC | CASSQASLDLYEQYF
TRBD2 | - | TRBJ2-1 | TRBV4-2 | TGTGCCAGCAGCCAAGTCGAGCGGGGAGCCTACAATGAGCAGTTCTTC | CASSQVERGAYNEQFF
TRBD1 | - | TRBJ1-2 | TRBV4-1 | TGCGCCAGCAGCCACCCACAGGGGCAAAACTATGGCTACACCTTC | CASSHPQGQNYGYTF
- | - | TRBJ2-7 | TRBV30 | TGTGCCTGGAGTGTATCGTCTGGTATTTACGAGCAGTACTTC | CAWSVSSGIYEQYF
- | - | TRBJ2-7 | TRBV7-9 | TGTGCCAGCAGCTTATCTTGGGGTTACGAGCAGTACTTC | CASSLSWGYEQYF
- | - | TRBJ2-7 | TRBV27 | TGTGCCAGCAGTTTAGCGGGAAATTCCTACGAGCAGTACTTC | CASSLAGNSYEQYF
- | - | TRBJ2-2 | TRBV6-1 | TGTGCCAGCAGTCGAGAAGCCGCGAACACCGGGGAGCTGTTTTTT | CASSREAANTGELFF
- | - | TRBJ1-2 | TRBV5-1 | TGCGCCAGCAGCCCCAAGACAGGTGTCGACTATGGCTACACCTTC | CASSPKTGVDYGYTF
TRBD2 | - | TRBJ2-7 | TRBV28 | TGTGCCAGCAGTGGTGTTTCAGCGGGAGTGTACGAGCAGTACTTC | CASSGVSAGVYEQYF
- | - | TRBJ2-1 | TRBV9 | TGTGCCAGCAGCGTAGCGGGGGAGAGAGGGAATGAGCAGTTCTTC | CASSVAGERGNEQFF
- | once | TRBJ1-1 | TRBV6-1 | TGTGCCAGCAGTGAATCGAACCCGCTCCCAGCTTTCTTT | CASSESNPLPAFF
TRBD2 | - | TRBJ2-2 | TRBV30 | TGTGCCTGGAAGGAGCTAGCGGGGGCGGCCGGGGAGCTGTTTTTT | CAWKELAGAAGELFF
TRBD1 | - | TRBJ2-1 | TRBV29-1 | TGCAGCGTTCGGCATGACAGGGGCTACAATGAGCAGTTCTTC | CSVRHDRGYNEQFF
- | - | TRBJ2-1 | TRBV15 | TGTGCCACCAGCACCGAGGCGGCCTACAATGAGCAGTTCTTC | CATSTEAAYNEQFF
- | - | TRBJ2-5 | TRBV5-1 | TGCGCCAGCAGCCCGGGTGTGGAGACCCAGTACTTC | CASSPGVETQYF
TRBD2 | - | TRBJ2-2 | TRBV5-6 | TGTGCCAGCAGCTCCTGGACTAGTTTAAACACCGGGGAGCTGTTTTTT | CASSSWTSLNTGELFF
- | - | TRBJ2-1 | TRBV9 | TGTGCCAGCAGCGTAGAACAGGGATGGGGCAATGAGCAGTTCTTC | CASSVEQGWGNEQFF
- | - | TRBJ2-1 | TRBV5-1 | TGCGCCAGCAGCTTGGCCGGAAGCAATGAGCAGTTCTTC | CASSLAGSNEQFF
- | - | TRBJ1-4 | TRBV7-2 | TGTGCCAGCAGCTTAGGGGGAGCTAATGAAAAACTGTTTTTT | CASSLGGANEKLFF
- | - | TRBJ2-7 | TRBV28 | TGTGCCAGCGAAGAAGCCACTACCTACGAGCAGTACTTC | CASEEATTYEQYF
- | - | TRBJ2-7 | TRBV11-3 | TGTGCCAGCAGCTTAGCAGGGTTCGAGCAGTACTTC | CASSLAGFEQYF
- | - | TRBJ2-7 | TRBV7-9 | TGTGCCAGCAGAAAGGGGGGTGACTCCTACGAGCAGTACTTC | CASRKGGDSYEQYF
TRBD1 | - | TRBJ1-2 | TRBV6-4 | TGTGCCAGCAGCCTAGAGGGGACAGGGAGCGGCGGCTACACCTTC | CASSLEGTGSGGYTF
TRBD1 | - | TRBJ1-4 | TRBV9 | TGTGCCAGCAGCGTGGGCGTTCAGGGGGTATCCCCCGCTGAAGAAAAACTGTTTTTT | CASSVGVQGVSPAEEKLFF
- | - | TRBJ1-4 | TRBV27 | TGTGCCAGCAGTTTATGGGGTCGGCGCCCTAATGAAAAACTGTTTTTT | CASSLWGRRPNEKLFF
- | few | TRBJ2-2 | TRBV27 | TGTGCCAGCAGTTTATTGGGCACCGGGGAGCTGTTTTTT | CASSLLGTGELFF
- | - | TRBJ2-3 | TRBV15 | TGTGCCACCAGCAGAGCCCTCCTTTCCCCAGGGTCAGATACGCAGTATTTT | CATSRALLSPGSDTQYF
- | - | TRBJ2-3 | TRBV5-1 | TGCGCCAGCAGCTCGCTAGGCGGGGATACGCAGTATTTT | CASSSLGGDTQYF
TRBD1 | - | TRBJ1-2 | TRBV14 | TGTGCCAGCAGCTACACGACAGGGACGGCGTATGGCTACACCTTC | CASSYTTGTAYGYTF
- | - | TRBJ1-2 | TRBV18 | TGTGCCAGCTCACCAGGCCACCCAGGATATGGCTACACCTTC | CASSPGHPGYGYTF
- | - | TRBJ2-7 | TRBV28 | TGTGCCAGCAGCCGTACCCGGGACACCTCCTACGAGCAGTACTTC | CASSRTRDTSYEQYF
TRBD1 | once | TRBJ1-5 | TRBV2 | TGTGCCAGCAGTGCCCTAAGACAGGGTGATCAGCCCCAGCATTTT | CASSALRQGDQPQHF
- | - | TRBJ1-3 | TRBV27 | TGTGCCAGCAGACAGGCCTCTGGAAACACCATATATTTT | CASRQASGNTIYF
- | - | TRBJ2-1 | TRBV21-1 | TGTGCCAGCAGCCCTGGGACTAGCGGGGCCTGCTCCTACAATGAGCAGTTCTTC | CASSPGTSGACSYNEQFF
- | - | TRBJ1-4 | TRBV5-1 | TGCGCCAGCAGCCAAGGGACTATTAAAGGTGGAAAACTGTTTTTT | CASSQGTIKGGKLFF
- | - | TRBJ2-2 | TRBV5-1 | TGCGCCAGCAGCTCGACAGGTCCGAACACCGGGGAGCTGTTTTTT | CASSSTGPNTGELFF
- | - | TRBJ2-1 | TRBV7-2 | TGTGCCAGCAGCAAAGGCGGCGGGGCGGACAATGAGCAGTTCTTC | CASSKGGGADNEQFF
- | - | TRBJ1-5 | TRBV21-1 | TGTGCCAGCATAAGTCGGGGATTAGGAAATCAGCCCCAGCATTTT | CASISRGLGNQPQHF
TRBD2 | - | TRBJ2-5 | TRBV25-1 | TGTGCCAGCAGTGCCCACGGGACTAGCGGGATATCAGAGACCCAGTACTTC | CASSAHGTSGISETQYF
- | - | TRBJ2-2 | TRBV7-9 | TGTGCCAGCAGCTTAATCAGGGGTGGCACCGGGGAGCTGTTTTTT | CASSLIRGGTGELFF
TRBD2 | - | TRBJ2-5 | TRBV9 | TGTGCCAGCAGCGTAGGGGGAGGGCTTGGAGAGACCCAGTACTTC | CASSVGGGLGETQYF
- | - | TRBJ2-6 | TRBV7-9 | TGTGCCAGCACCCCGTTGGCCTCAATCAACGTCCTGACTTTC | CASTPLASINVLTF
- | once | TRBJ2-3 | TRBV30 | TGTGCCTGGAGTATGGGGTTCGCAGATACGCAGTATTTT | CAWSMGFADTQYF
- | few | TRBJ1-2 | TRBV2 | TGTGCCAGCAGTGCGCAGGGTTATGGCTACACCTTC | CASSAQGYGYTF
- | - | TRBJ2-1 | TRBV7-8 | TGTGCCAGCAGCTCCCCGTATGAGCAGTTCTTC | CASSSPYEQFF
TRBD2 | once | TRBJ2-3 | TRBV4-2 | TGTGCCACCGGGGAGGGTACAGATACGCAGTATTTT | CATGEGTDTQYF
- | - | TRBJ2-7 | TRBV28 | TGTGCCAGCAGGTTAGGTCTCCACGAGCAGTACTTC | CASRLGLHEQYF